A single sample is the source of the 26 T cell receptor beta chains below, sequenced in a study of blood T cell repertoires in COVID-19. The method was immunoSEQ multiplex PCR; TCRdb's version includes in-frame clones alone and lacks a portion of them. Found here are 300,000 to 400,000 clones, around 92% of them singletons; the top ten hold less than 3.5%. The sequenced material came from peripheral blood. The receptors stem from a woman under 40 with COVID-19, enrolled during active disease.

The V gene is TRBV24-1, the J gene TRBJ2-2; 8 nucleotides agree with TRBD1. Per germline, CDR1 KGHDR and CDR2 SFDVKD. V shed 5 bases and J 5 bases; nucleotides not matched to a gene: 6. This CDR3 has 15 amino acids. The CDR3 reads CATSARGRGTGELFF. The CDR3 DNA reads as TGTGCCACCAGTGCCAGGGGGCGAGGGACCGGGGAGCTGTTTTTT.

This chain joins TRBV27 and TRBJ2-1; 11 nucleotides agree with TRBD2. V lost 2 bases, J lost 15 bases, and 6 bases stayed unmatched. The CDR3 is 13 amino acids. The germline V gene encodes CDR1 MNHEY and CDR2 SMNVEV (reference sequence). The CDR3 here is CASSLVAGGPRFF. The CDR3 DNA reads as TGTGCCAGCAGTTTAGTAGCGGGAGGGCCCCGGTTCTTC.

The chain links TRBV18 to TRBJ2-7, with D perhaps matching TRBD2 (6 bases). This CDR3 is built from 17 residues. CDR1 and CDR2 from the germline V gene are KGHSH and LQKENI. V was clipped by 0 bases and J by 3 bases, with 18 bases between them. The CDR3 sequence: CASSPPNTGTGNYEQYF. CDR3 nucleotides: TGTGCCAGCTCACCACCAAATACCGGGACTGGTAACTACGAGCAGTACTTC.

The gene calls are TRBV29-1 and TRBJ1-3; no reliable D call. V was trimmed by 7 bases and J by 0 bases, leaving 13 bases between them. Germline CDR1 SQVTM, CDR2 ANQGSEA. The CDR3 consists of 14 residues. The CDR3 region has the DNA TGCAGCGCCGGCCCTCGTGTCTCTGGAAACACCATATATTTT. Encoded protein: CSAGPRVSGNTIYF.

The chain recombines TRBV5-1 with TRBJ1-6; D might be TRBD1 (6 bases). The V gene's germline CDR1 is SGHRS and CDR2 YFSETQ. The CDR3 consists of 14 residues. V lost 3 bases, J lost 8 bases, and 12 bases lay in between. The CDR3 bases are TGCGCCAGCAGCTGGGCAGGGGACGATTCACCCCTCCACTTT. Translation gives CASSWAGDDSPLHF.

The genes are TRBV11-3 and TRBJ2-3, with 9 bases fitting TRBD1. Trimming cost V 6 bases and J 0 bases; bases outside gene matches: 10. Per the germline V gene, CDR1 is SGHNT and CDR2 is YENEEA. This CDR3 is built from 17 residues. CDR3 in DNA: TGTGCCAGCAGTCCTGGACAGGGGCGCTATAGCACAGATACGCAGTATTTT. Translation gives CASSPGQGRYSTDTQYF.

The chain links TRBV7-2 to TRBJ2-2; 10 bases agree with TRBD1. Trimming took 0 bases from V and 6 from J; bases not matched to a gene: 10. Germline V CDR1 and CDR2: SGHTA, FQGNSA. This CDR3 is 18 amino acids long. The CDR3 loop reads CASSLASNQGTGAGELFF. In DNA, the CDR3 is TGTGCCAGCAGCTTAGCGAGTAATCAGGGGACAGGGGCCGGGGAGCTGTTTTTT.

The chain combines TRBV7-8 with TRBJ2-2; 9 bases are a match to TRBD1. Germline assignment: CDR1 SGHVS and CDR2 FQNEAQ. The CDR3 totals 15 residues. V shed 2 bases and J 4 bases; nucleotides not matched to a gene: 2. Here the CDR3 reads CASSLMTGGTGELFF. As DNA, the CDR3 is TGTGCCAGCAGCTTAATGACAGGGGGCACCGGGGAGCTGTTTTTT.

This sequence joins TRBV5-1 and TRBJ2-1; 7 bases are shared with TRBD1. The CDR3 loop spans 15 amino acids. The V segment lost 5 bases and the J segment 2 bases; nucleotides outside the gene matches: 7. The germline V gene has CDR1 SGHRS and CDR2 YFSETQ. CDR3 loop: CASSSTGNPYNEQFF. DNA for the CDR3: TGCGCCAGCAGTTCGACAGGGAACCCCTACAATGAGCAGTTCTTC.

This clone was counted between two and nine times. The V call is TRBV3-1 (or the pseudogene TRBV3-2), the J call TRBJ1-1, with a possible D match to TRBD1 (6 bases). This CDR3 is 14 amino acids long. CDR1 LGHDT and CDR2 YNNKEL come from the germline V gene (reference sequence). Trimming took 1 base from V and 2 from J, leaving 8 bases between them. This chain's CDR3 is CASSQVDRNTEAFF. CDR3 sequence (DNA): TGTGCCAGCAGCCAAGTGGACAGAAACACTGAAGCTTTCTTT.

This clone has more than one count but fewer than ten. The chain recombines TRBV3-1 (or the pseudogene TRBV3-2) with TRBJ2-1; the match to TRBD2 covers 9 bases. This CDR3 region has 16 residues. The trim removed 10 bases at V and 6 bases at J, leaving 16 bases unmatched. The germline CDR1 and CDR2 sequences are LGHDT and YNNKEL (reference sequence). CDR3 nucleotide sequence: TGTGCCACCCAACACTTAGCGGGAGAAGGGTGCAATGAGCAGTTCTTC. Protein: CATQHLAGEGCNEQFF.

This clone was seen only once. The V call is TRBV28, the J call TRBJ2-3; weak D call: TRBD1 (5 bases). The CDR3 is 13 residues long. V lost 8 bases, J lost 2 bases, and 11 bases lay in between. The V gene's germline CDR1 is MDHEN and CDR2 SYDVKM. The CDR3 sequence: CASWARDTDTQYF. The CDR3, as DNA: TGTGCCAGCTGGGCCAGGGACACAGATACGCAGTATTTT.

The chain combines TRBV27 with TRBJ2-3; 7 bases are a match to TRBD1. Germline loops: CDR1 MNHEY, CDR2 SMNVEV (reference sequence). Germline trimming cut 4 bases from V and 0 bases from J; bases unmatched to any gene: 10. This CDR3 contains 17 residues. CDR3 nucleotide sequence: TGTGCCAGCAGTTCCCGACAGGGATGGGAGAGCACAGATACGCAGTATTTT. Translated: CASSSRQGWESTDTQYF.

This clone occurred a few times. This sequence joins TRBV7-9 and TRBJ2-1; 8 bases match TRBD2. The CDR3 is 16 amino acids. V was clipped by 5 bases and J by 0 bases; unmatched bases: 6. Germline V gene sequence: CDR1 SEHNR, CDR2 FQNEAQ (reference sequence). CDR3 sequence: CASSKTSVSSYNEQFF. In DNA form, the CDR3 reads TGTGCCAGCAGCAAGACTAGCGTGAGCTCCTACAATGAGCAGTTCTTC. Filled out from reference TRBV7-9 and TRBJ2-1, the complete variable domain reads DTGVSQNPRHKITKRGQNVTFRCDPISEHNRLYWYRQTLGQGPEFLTYFQNEAQLEKSRLLSDRFSAERPKGSFSTLEIQRTEQGDSAMYLCASSKTSVSSYNEQFFGPGTRLTVL.

V gene TRBV18 combines with J gene TRBJ1-2, with D possibly TRBD1 on 5 matching bases. Deletions cut 2 bases from V and 3 bases from J, with 19 bases between. The germline gives CDR1 KGHSH, CDR2 LQKENI. The CDR3 consists of 17 residues. The CDR3 sequence is CASSPSGRAPLDYGYTF. CDR3 bases: TGTGCCAGCTCACCATCCGGCAGGGCACCCCTTGACTATGGCTACACCTTC. The full variable domain, with the rest looked up from reference TRBV18 and TRBJ1-2, is NAGVMQNPRHLVRRRGQEARLRCSPMKGHSHVYWYRQLPEEGLKFMVYLQKENIIDESGMPKERFSAEFPKEGPSILRIQQVVRGDSAAYFCASSPSGRAPLDYGYTFGSGTRLTVV.

The count of this clone is one. The J gene is TRBJ1-3, the V gene TRBV10-2, with D hard to call. Germline loops: CDR1 WSHSY, CDR2 SAAADI. This CDR3 contains 12 residues. Trimming took 2 bases from V and 6 from J, leaving 5 bases between them. CDR3 in amino acids: CASSEEKNTIYF. In nucleotides, the CDR3 is TGCGCCAGCAGTGAGGAGAAAAACACCATATATTTT.

This chain links TRBV11-2 with TRBJ1-1, with no clear D. The CDR3 is 13 residues long. CDR1 is SGHAT, CDR2 FQNNGV, per germline. V was shortened by 5 bases and J by 10 bases, with 17 bases between the two germline ends. Here the CDR3 DNA reads TGTGCCAGCAGCCATGGGGAGGGTCCAGGAGCTTTCTTT. Amino acid sequence: CASSHGEGPGAFF. The full variable domain, rest sourced from reference TRBV11-2 and TRBJ1-1, is EAGVAQSPRYKIIEKRQSVAFWCNPISGHATLYWYQQILGQGPKLLIQFQNNGVVDDSQLPKDRFSAERLKGVDSTLKIQPAKLEDSAVYLCASSHGEGPGAFFGQGTRLTVV.

This chain joins TRBV4-1 and TRBJ2-4, with no clear D. From germline, CDR1 is MGHRA and CDR2 YSYEKL. CDR3 length equals 16 residues. V shed 0 bases and J shed 1 base, with 10 bases lying between them. CDR3 DNA sequence: TGCGCCAGCAGCCAAGATCCAGACGGGGCCAAAAACATTCAGTACTTC. Its translation is CASSQDPDGAKNIQYF.

The chain recombines TRBV9 with TRBJ2-2; TRBD1 matches at 12 bases. The CDR3 extends over 17 amino acids. Germline-derived CDR1 and CDR2 are SGDLS and YYNGEE. V gave up 1 base and J gave up 6 bases; unmatched junction bases: 7. CDR3 residues: CASSVPGQGANAGELFF. In nucleotides, the CDR3 is TGTGCCAGCAGCGTACCGGGACAGGGGGCCAACGCCGGGGAGCTGTTTTTT.

J is TRBJ2-7 and V is TRBV6-5; D is undetermined. Per the germline V gene, CDR1 is MNHEY and CDR2 is SVGAGI. The CDR3 consists of 11 residues. The V end was cut by 7 bases, the J end by 3 bases, with 7 bases between. The CDR3 is CASTIDYEQYV. The CDR3 region has the DNA TGTGCCAGCACTATAGACTACGAGCAGTACGTC.

CDR3 bases: TGTGCCAGCAGCCTGGGACTAGCGGGCCTATCAGATACGCAGTATTTT. Amino acid sequence: CASSLGLAGLSDTQYF. The genes are TRBV3-1 (or the pseudogene TRBV3-2) and TRBJ2-3; TRBD2 matches at 12 bases. The germline gives CDR1 LGHDT, CDR2 YNNKEL (reference sequence). V was pared by 4 bases and J by 4 bases, with 6 bases of the junction left unmatched. CDR3 size: 16 residues.

The genes are TRBV6-2 or TRBV6-3 and TRBJ1-1, with TRBD1 identical over 9 bases. Germline-derived CDR1 and CDR2 are MNHEY and SVGEGT. V shed 4 bases, J shed 4 bases, and the junction held 7 bases outside the gene matches. This CDR3 is built from 15 residues. The CDR3 bases are TGTGCCAGCAGTTCCGGGACAGGGAGGGGCACTGAAGCTTTCTTT. This gives the protein CASSSGTGRGTEAFF.

The chain combines TRBV9 with TRBJ2-1, with a possible D match to TRBD2 (6 bases). Germline lookup yields CDR1 SGDLS and CDR2 YYNGEE. With 0 bases removed from V and 3 bases from J, the gap between germline ends came to 10 bases. CDR3 length: 15 amino acids. The CDR3, as DNA: TGTGCCAGCAGCGTAGGTAGCGGAGGCTACAATGAGCAGTTCTTC. Translating it yields CASSVGSGGYNEQFF.

This chain connects TRBV6-5 to TRBJ2-5; TRBD1 matches 8 bases. With 6 bases clipped from V and 5 bases from J, the junction kept 11 bases outside the gene matches. The CDR3 has 15 amino acids. Germline CDR1 MNHEY, CDR2 SVGAGI. The CDR3 is CASSQPADRAETQYF. The CDR3 nucleotides read TGTGCCAGCAGCCAACCCGCGGACAGGGCTGAGACCCAGTACTTC.

CDR3 in DNA: TGTGCCAGCAGGGACGGGGGACAGATCTACGAGCAGTACTTC. This encodes CASRDGGQIYEQYF. The chain couples TRBV6-6 to TRBJ2-7; a weak D match, TRBD1 (7 bases). CDR1 and CDR2 from the germline V gene are MNHNY and SVGAGI (reference sequence). V shed 6 bases and J shed 3 bases, with 15 bases lying between them. The CDR3 has 14 amino acids.

The chain combines TRBV9 with TRBJ1-3; no definite D call. The V gene lost 0 bases and the J gene lost 0 bases, with 7 bases spanning the gap. CDR3 size: 15 residues. Per the germline V gene, CDR1 is SGDLS and CDR2 is YYNGEE. CDR3 loop: CASSVDSHSGNTIYF. DNA for the CDR3: TGTGCCAGCAGCGTAGACAGCCACTCTGGAAACACCATATATTTT. Full variable domain (rest looked up from reference TRBV9 and TRBJ1-3): DSGVTQTPKHLITATGQRVTLRCSPRSGDLSVYWYQQSLDQGLQFLIQYYNGEERAKGNILERFSAQQFPDLHSELNLSSLELGDSALYFCASSVDSHSGNTIYFGEGSWLTVV.